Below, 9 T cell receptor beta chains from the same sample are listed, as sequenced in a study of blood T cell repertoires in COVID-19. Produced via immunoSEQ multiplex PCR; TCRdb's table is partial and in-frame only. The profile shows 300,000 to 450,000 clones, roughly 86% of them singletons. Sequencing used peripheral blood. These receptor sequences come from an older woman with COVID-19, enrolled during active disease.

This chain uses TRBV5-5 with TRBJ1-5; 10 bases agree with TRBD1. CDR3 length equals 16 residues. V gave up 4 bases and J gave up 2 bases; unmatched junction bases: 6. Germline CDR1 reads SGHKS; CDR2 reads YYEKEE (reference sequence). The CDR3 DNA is TGTGCCAGCAGCGGGCCGGGACAGGGGCGCAATCAGCCCCAGCATTTT. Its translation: CASSGPGQGRNQPQHF.

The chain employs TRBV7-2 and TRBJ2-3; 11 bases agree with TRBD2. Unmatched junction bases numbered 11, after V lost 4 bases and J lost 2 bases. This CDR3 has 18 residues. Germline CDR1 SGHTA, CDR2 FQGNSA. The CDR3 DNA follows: TGTGCCAGCAGCTCACCGTCCCTAGCGGGGGGACACACAGATACGCAGTATTTT. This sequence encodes CASSSPSLAGGHTDTQYF.

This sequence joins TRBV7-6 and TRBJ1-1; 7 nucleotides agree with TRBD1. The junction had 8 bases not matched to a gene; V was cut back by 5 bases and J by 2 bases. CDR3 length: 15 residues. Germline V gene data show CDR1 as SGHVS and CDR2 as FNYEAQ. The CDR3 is CASSAAGQPNTEAFF. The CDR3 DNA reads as TGTGCCAGCAGCGCCGCGGGACAGCCTAACACTGAAGCTTTCTTT.

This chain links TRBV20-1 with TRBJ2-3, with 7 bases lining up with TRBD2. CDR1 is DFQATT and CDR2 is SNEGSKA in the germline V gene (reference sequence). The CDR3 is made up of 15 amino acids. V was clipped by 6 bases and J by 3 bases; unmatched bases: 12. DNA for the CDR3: TGCAGTGCCAGTAGCTCGCGGGGGAGGACAGATACGCAGTATTTT. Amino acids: CSASSSRGRTDTQYF.

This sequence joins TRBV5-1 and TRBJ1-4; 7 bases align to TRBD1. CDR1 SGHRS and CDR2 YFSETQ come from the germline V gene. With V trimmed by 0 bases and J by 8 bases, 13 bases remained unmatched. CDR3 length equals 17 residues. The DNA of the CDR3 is TGCGCCAGCAGCTTGGGCCAGGGGGGAGGCCGAGGCGAAAAACTGTTTTTT. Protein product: CASSLGQGGGRGEKLFF. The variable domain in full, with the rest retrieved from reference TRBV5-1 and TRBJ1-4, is KAGVTQTPRYLIKTRGQQVTLSCSPISGHRSVSWYQQTPGQGLQFLFEYFSETQRNKGNFPGRFSGRQFSNSRSEMNVSTLELGDSALYLCASSLGQGGGRGEKLFFGSGTQLSVL.

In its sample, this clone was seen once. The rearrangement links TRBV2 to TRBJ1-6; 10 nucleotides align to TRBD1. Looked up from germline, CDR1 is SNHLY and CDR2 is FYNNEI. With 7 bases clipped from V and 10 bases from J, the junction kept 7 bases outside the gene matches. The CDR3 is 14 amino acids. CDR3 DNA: TGTGCCAGCATCTCCGGGACAGGGGTCTCACCCCTCCACTTT. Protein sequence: CASISGTGVSPLHF.

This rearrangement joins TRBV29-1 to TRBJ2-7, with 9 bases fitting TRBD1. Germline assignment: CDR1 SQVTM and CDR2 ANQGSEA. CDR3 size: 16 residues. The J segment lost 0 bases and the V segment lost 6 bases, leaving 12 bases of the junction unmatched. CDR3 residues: CSVGTSTGGSSYEQYF. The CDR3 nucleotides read TGCAGCGTGGGCACCTCGACAGGGGGTAGCTCCTACGAGCAGTACTTC.

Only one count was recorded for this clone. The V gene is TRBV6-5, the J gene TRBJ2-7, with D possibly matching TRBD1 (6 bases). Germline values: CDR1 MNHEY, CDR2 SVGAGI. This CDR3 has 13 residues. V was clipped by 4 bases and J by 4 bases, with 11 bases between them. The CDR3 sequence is CASSSTGRYEQYF. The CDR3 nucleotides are TGTGCCAGCAGTTCCACAGGGCGTTACGAGCAGTACTTC.

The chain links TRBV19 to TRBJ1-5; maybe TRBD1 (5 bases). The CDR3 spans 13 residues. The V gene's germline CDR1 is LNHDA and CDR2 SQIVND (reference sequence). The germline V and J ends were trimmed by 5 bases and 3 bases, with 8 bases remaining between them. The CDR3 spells CASSGGVNQPQHF. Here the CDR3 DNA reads TGTGCCAGTAGTGGAGGGGTCAATCAGCCCCAGCATTTT.